The sequence of this T cell receptor beta chain was determined in a study of beta chain features in type 1 diabetes. Findings of the study overall: All four CD4+ subsets of Type 1 diabetes patients contained TCRB CDR3s that were moderately but significantly shorter. Lower insertion and higher deletion counts appeared at VDJ junctions in type 1 diabetes patients.

Naive, central memory, regulatory and stem cell-like memory cells within the CD4+ compartment were sorted using CD45RO/CCR7/CD25/CD127/CD95/CD27. What was sequenced were expressed TCRB transcripts, since all of the isolated RNA had been reverse transcribed. Here immunoSEQ multiplex PCR was the method, and the copy in TCRdb shows in-frame clones only, minus some. The repertoire holds fewer than 25,000 clones, about 69% seen once, with less than 4.5% in the top ten. As to this clone: The antigen is undetermined.

This CDR3 spans 15 amino acids. V shed 3 bases and J shed 0 bases, with 10 bases lying between them. Germline-derived CDR1 and CDR2 are MNHEY and SVGAGI. The receptor was derived from a man aged 18 to 35 with type 1 diabetes. The sample consisted of Tregs from blood. V is TRBV6-5 and J is TRBJ2-3; D might be TRBD1 (5 bases). The CDR3 here is CASSYTGSSTDTQYF. The DNA for the CDR3 is TGTGCCAGCAGTTATACAGGTTCTAGCACAGATACGCAGTATTTT.